This TCR beta chain was identified in a study of somatic mutations in cytotoxic T cells in rheumatoid arthritis. In the study overall: Patient blood was drawn as 30 ml EDTA; the draw came right after diagnosis and before any treatment.

Trimming at V came to 3 bases and at J to 1 base, leaving 8 bases not matched to a gene. Germline CDR1 LNHDA, CDR2 SQIVND (reference sequence). This CDR3 has 18 residues. In the authors' methods: Large patient CD8+ clones, those above 1%, rarely matched published virus-specific TCRB sequences. Assay used: immunoSEQ multiplex PCR; TCRdb lists only in-frame clones, some missing. The V and J calls and clone size were taken over from that table, and D and trimming were inferred from the DNA. The table includes about 6,900 clones, about 70% detected once. Material for sequencing was CD8+ T cells sorted from blood. The rearrangement uses TRBV19 and TRBJ2-6; 8 bases agree with TRBD2. The sequence came from an adult with rheumatoid arthritis. CDR3 in amino acids: CASSISGGPQSGANVLTF. The CDR3 region has the DNA TGTGCCAGTAGTATTTCGGGGGGGCCCCAATCTGGGGCCAACGTCCTGACTTTC.